This paragraph covers one T cell receptor beta chain sequence. This clonotype was recorded many times. Its antigen is unknown. No base qualities exist here, and no much larger clone lies one base off it. TCR cDNA was synthesized by 5'RACE template switching, which introduced a universal primer site and unique molecular identifiers. Priming of cDNA synthesis was performed from both the TCR alpha and TCR beta constant segments. Libraries were amplified in two PCR steps, with sample barcodes and sequencing adapters added in the second step. Sequencing of the libraries was done on either Illumina HiSeq 2500 (2x100 bp) or NovaSeq (2x150 bp). Concerning the study's data processing: MIGEC handled demultiplexing of reads and collapsing into UMI consensus sequences, while MiXCR performed V(D)J alignment. Vaccine-responding clonotypes were defined with edgeR using replicate PBMC samples, requiring FDR below 0.01 and a log2 fold change above 5 up to day 15. Bulk clonotypes were assigned CD4 or CD8 identity according to which sequenced CD4 or CD8 repertoire held them at higher abundance. Using fastp trimming at Q25 and MiXCR clonotype assembly, TCRdb reanalyzed the public sequencing data and kept in-frame beta chains. Each CDR3 protein gets just one entry, which takes the most common genes and DNA from the rows behind it. TCRdb's processing, not the authors', yielded these V and J calls. The sample table holds around 100,000 distinct CDR3 sequences, of which under 9% were seen once. The ten largest clones represent roughly 27% of the sample.

The data derive from a study of T cells after yellow fever vaccination (dated by TCRdb to about 2019). Turning to the overall study: The SMART-Seq v4 Ultra Low Input RNA kit was used to prepare libraries from fractions with low cell numbers. Blood was collected at multiple timepoints before and after primary and secondary immunization, and bulk PBMC replicates and cell subsets were isolated. To follow T-cell clones before and after both primary and booster YFV17D yellow fever vaccination, bulk TCR alpha and beta repertoires underwent longitudinal sequencing. Two healthy male donors made up the cohort, one aged 18 to 29 years and the other aged 30 to 40 years. Findings and caveats that apply to the study as a whole: After the booster, most clones that had expanded after primary vaccination were detected again (over 95% of CD4 and around nine tenths of CD8), suggesting broad maintenance of memory. A small share of clonotypes was detected in both CD4 and CD8 compartments, with the overlap likely arising from convergent recombination. Because abundant contaminating clonotypes from the bulk population could be contained in FACS-sorted repertoires, computational filtering was required. Compared with the primary T-cell response, the secondary T-cell response was weaker but faster, peaking on day 5 rather than day 15. Because the study included only a couple of donors, the extent to which the findings can be generalized is limited.

From cysteine to phenylalanine, the CDR3 is 16 amino acids long. This entry keeps only the CDR3 DNA: 48 bases, framed from base 1. V is pared back by 5 bases and J by 0 bases, with 14 bases lying between the germline termini. The sample's treatment or condition label, decoded: live attenuated yellow fever vaccine strain. A standard Ficoll-Paque protocol was used to isolate PBMCs from peripheral blood. Dynabeads CD4 and CD8 positive selection kits were used to isolate CD4 and CD8 T-cell fractions. RNA was extracted with TriZol from bulk PBMCs, CD4 and CD8 fractions, and dextramer-positive and dextramer-negative fractions.

Material: CD8+ T cells sorted from PBMCs, obtained 45 days after the yellow fever booster vaccination. The chain was built from TRBV12-3 or TRBV12-4 and TRBJ2-1; the D gene is perhaps TRBD2, on 5 matching bases. This TCR derives from a man in his thirties or forties who received the YFV17D yellow fever vaccine. In nucleotides, the sequence is TGTGCCAGCAGTACCTTAGCGTTGAGCTCCTACAATGAGCAGTTCTTC. This is translated as CASSTLALSSYNEQFF.